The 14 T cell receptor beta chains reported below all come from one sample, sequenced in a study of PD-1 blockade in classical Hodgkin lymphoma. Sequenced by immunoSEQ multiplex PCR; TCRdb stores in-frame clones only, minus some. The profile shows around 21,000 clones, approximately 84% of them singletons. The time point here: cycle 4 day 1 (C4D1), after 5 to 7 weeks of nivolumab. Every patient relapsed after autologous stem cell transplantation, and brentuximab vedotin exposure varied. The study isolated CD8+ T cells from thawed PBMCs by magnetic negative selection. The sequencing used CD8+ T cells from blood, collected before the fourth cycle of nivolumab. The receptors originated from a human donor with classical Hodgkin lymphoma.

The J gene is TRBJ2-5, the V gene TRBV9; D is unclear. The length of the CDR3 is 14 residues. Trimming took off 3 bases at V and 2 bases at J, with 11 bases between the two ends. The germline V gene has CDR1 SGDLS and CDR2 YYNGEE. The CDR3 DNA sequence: TGTGCCAGCAGCGCGTCTGGGCGGCAAGAGACCCAGTACTTC. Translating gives CASSASGRQETQYF.

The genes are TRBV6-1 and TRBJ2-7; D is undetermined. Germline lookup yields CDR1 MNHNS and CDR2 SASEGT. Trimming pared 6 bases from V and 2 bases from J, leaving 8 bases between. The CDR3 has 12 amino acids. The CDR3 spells CASSSTPYEQYF. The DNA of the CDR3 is TGTGCCAGCAGCTCAACACCCTACGAGCAGTACTTC.

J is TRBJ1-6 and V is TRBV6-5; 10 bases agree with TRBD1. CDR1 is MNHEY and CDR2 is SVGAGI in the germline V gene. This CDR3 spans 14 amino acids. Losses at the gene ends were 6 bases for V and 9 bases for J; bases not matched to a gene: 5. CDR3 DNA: TGTGCCAGCAGAGCAGACAGGGGGCTTTCACCCCTCCACTTT. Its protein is CASRADRGLSPLHF.

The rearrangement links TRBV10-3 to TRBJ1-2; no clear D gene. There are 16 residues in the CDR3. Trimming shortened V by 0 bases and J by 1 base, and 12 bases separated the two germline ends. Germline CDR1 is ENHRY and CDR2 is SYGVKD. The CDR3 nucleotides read TGTGCCATCAGTGAGTCGTCTACTAGGTTTAACTATGGCTACACCTTC. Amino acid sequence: CAISESSTRFNYGYTF.

CDR3: CASRTPGDSTEAFF. The DNA for the CDR3 is TGTGCCAGCAGGACTCCCGGAGACTCGACTGAAGCTTTCTTT. The chain carries TRBV25-1 and TRBJ1-1; D uncertain. The ends were cut back, 6 bases at V and 5 bases at J, with 16 bases in the middle. The CDR3 sequence is 14 residues long. CDR1 and CDR2 from the germline V gene are MGHDK and SYGVNS.

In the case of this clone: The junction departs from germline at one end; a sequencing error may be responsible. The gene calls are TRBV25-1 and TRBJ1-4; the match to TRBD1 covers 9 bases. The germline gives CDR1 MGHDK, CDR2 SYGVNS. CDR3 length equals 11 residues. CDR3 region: CASSDDRDREF. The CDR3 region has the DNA TGTGCCAGCAGTGACGACCGGGACAGGGAGTTT.

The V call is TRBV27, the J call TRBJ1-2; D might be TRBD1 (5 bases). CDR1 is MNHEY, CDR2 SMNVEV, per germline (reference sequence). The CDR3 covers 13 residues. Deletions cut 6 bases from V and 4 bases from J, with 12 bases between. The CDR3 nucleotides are TGTGCCAGCAGCCACGGGGGGTCCTATGGCTACACCTTC. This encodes CASSHGGSYGYTF.

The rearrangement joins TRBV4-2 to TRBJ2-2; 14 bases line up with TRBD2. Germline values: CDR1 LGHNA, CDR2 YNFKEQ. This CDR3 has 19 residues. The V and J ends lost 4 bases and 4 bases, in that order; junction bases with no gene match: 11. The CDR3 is CASSPLLGLAGDITGELFF. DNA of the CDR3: TGTGCCAGCAGCCCCCTCCTGGGACTAGCGGGGGACATCACCGGGGAGCTGTTTTTT.

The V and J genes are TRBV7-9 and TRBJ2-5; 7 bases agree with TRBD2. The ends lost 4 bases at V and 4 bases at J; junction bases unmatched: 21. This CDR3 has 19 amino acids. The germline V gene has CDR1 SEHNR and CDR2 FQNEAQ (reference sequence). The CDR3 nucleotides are TGTGCCAGCAGCTCTGACGGAGGGAGACTAGCATTTCGGCTAGAGACCCAGTACTTC. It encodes CASSSDGGRLAFRLETQYF.

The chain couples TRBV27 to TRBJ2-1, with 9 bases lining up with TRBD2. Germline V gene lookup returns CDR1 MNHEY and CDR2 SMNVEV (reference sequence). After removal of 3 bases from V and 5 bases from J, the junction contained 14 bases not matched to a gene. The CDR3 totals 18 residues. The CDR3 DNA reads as TGTGCCAGCAGTTTCTCGATCCGCCTAGCGGGGAACCACAATGAGCAGTTCTTC. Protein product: CASSFSIRLAGNHNEQFF.

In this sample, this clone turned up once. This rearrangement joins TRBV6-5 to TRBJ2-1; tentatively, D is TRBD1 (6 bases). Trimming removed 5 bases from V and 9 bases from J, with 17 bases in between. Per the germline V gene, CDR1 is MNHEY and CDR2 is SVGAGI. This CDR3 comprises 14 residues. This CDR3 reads CASSPRDGGGEQFF. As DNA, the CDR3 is TGTGCCAGCAGTCCCAGGGATGGGGGCGGTGAGCAGTTCTTC.

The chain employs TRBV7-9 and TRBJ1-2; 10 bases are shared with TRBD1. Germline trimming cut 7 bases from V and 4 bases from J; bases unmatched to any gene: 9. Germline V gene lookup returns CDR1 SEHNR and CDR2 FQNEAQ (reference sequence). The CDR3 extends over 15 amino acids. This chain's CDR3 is CASKEGQGFSYGYTF. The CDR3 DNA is TGTGCCAGCAAGGAGGGACAGGGGTTTTCCTATGGCTACACCTTC.

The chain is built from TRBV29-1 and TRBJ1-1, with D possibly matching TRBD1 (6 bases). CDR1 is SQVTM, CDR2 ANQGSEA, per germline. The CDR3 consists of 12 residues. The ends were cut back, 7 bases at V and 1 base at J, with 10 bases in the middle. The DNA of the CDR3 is TGCAGCGGAGGACAGCCGAACACTGAAGCTTTCTTT. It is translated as CSGGQPNTEAFF.

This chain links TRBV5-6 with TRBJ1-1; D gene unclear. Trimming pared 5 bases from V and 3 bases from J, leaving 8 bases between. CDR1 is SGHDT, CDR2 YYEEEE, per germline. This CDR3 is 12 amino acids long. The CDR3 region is CASSRGDTEAFF. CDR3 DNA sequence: TGTGCCAGCAGTCGAGGTGACACTGAAGCTTTCTTT.